A selection of T cell receptor beta chains follows, all from one sample in a study of radiotherapy plus CTLA-4 blockade in lung cancer. Method: immunoSEQ multiplex PCR; TCRdb's copy keeps in-frame clones and lacks some. The repertoire holds roughly 100,000 clones, approximately 87% seen once, with 2.4% in the top ten. The specimen comprised peripheral blood, sampled from a patient treated with radiotherapy plus ipilimumab. Source of these receptors: a human donor with non-small cell lung cancer that progressed on radiotherapy plus ipilimumab. Some clones in this sample may be carry-over from other donors' samples. Both conserved end residues are part of each CDR3. D genes are given only for firm matches.

v_gene: TRBV7-6
j_gene: TRBJ2-2
d_gene: NA
CDR3nt: TGTGCCAGCAGCCCGGACATGAACACCGGGGAGCTGTTTTTT
CDR3aa: CASSPDMNTGELFF

v_gene: TRBV28
j_gene: TRBJ1-2
d_gene: TRBD1
CDR3nt: TGTGCCAGCAGTCCCGCCCACCAGGGACAGCCTAACTATGGCTACACCTTC
CDR3aa: CASSPAHQGQPNYGYTF

v_gene: TRBV5-1
j_gene: TRBJ1-2
d_gene: NA
CDR3nt: TGCGCCAGTCGTGACAGTACAGGAGGTACTCGGGGCTACACCTTC
CDR3aa: CASRDSTGGTRGYTF

v_gene: TRBV5-1
j_gene: TRBJ2-7
d_gene: NA
CDR3nt: TGCGCCAGCAGCTTGGGTCTCGGGGTAACCTACGAGCAGTACTTC
CDR3aa: CASSLGLGVTYEQYF

v_gene: TRBV9
j_gene: TRBJ2-7
d_gene: NA
CDR3nt: TGTGCCAGCAGCGCGGAGCAGACAGGCTCCTACGAGCAGTACTTC
CDR3aa: CASSAEQTGSYEQYF

v_gene: TRBV15
j_gene: TRBJ1-2
d_gene: TRBD1
CDR3nt: TGTGCCACCAGCAGAGATCACGGACAGGCCGACCTCGGTGGCTACACCTTC
CDR3aa: CATSRDHGQADLGGYTF

v_gene: TRBV5-1
j_gene: TRBJ2-5
d_gene: NA
CDR3nt: TGCGCCAGCAGCTTGGGGACATCTAGACAAGAGACCCAGTACTTC
CDR3aa: CASSLGTSRQETQYF

v_gene: TRBV18
j_gene: TRBJ2-7
d_gene: NA
CDR3nt: TGTGCCAGCTCACCAAGCACTAACGAGCAGTACTTC
CDR3aa: CASSPSTNEQYF

v_gene: TRBV4-2
j_gene: TRBJ2-7
d_gene: TRBD1
CDR3nt: TGTGCCAGCAGCCTCCAGGGACAGGAATACGAGCAGTACTTC
CDR3aa: CASSLQGQEYEQYF

v_gene: TRBV6-6
j_gene: TRBJ2-7
d_gene: NA
CDR3nt: TGTGCCAGCAGTTACTCGGGGTCTGGGACCCAGCAGTACTTC
CDR3aa: CASSYSGSGTQQYF

v_gene: TRBV2
j_gene: TRBJ1-1
d_gene: NA
CDR3nt: TGTGCCAGCATCTTCAGCGGGGGGGACACTGAAGCTTTCTTT
CDR3aa: CASIFSGGDTEAFF

v_gene: TRBV11-2
j_gene: TRBJ2-1
d_gene: TRBD2
CDR3nt: TGTGCCAGCAGCCCTAGGACTAGCCGAGGGACTAATGAGCAGTTCTTC
CDR3aa: CASSPRTSRGTNEQFF

v_gene: TRBV5-1
j_gene: TRBJ1-4
d_gene: NA
CDR3nt: TGCGCCAGCAGCCCGGAACGGGGGGGGGCTGTAGATGAAAAACTGTTTTTT
CDR3aa: CASSPERGGAVDEKLFF

v_gene: TRBV6-5
j_gene: TRBJ1-4
d_gene: NA
CDR3nt: TGTGCCAGCAGGTACCAGGGGAGTAATGAAAAACTGTTTTTT
CDR3aa: CASRYQGSNEKLFF

v_gene: TRBV5-4
j_gene: TRBJ2-7
d_gene: TRBD1
CDR3nt: TGTGCCAGCAGCCAGGGACAGGGGGCCTACGAGCAGTACTTC
CDR3aa: CASSQGQGAYEQYF

v_gene: TRBV4-2
j_gene: TRBJ2-7
d_gene: NA
CDR3nt: TGTGCCAGCAGCCAATCAGGGCACGAGCAGTACTTC
CDR3aa: CASSQSGHEQYF

v_gene: TRBV23-1
j_gene: TRBJ2-1
d_gene: NA
CDR3nt: TGCGCCAGCAGTCGCCGGACGGGGTCCCTCTACAATGAGCAGTTCTTC
CDR3aa: CASSRRTGSLYNEQFF

v_gene: TRBV4-3
j_gene: TRBJ2-3
d_gene: NA
CDR3nt: TGCGCCAGCAGCCAAGAGGACTTATACACAGATACGCAGTATTTT
CDR3aa: CASSQEDLYTDTQYF